This entry lists 19 T cell receptor beta chains sequenced from one sample in a study of Graves' ophthalmopathy and Graves' hyperthyroidism. Researchers took RNA transcripts and amplified TCR beta CDR3 regions from them. First-round RT-PCR with HTBI primers preceded a second-round multiplex PCR. Via MiXCR, TCRdb re-called the multiplex PCR reads, giving one row per CDR3 protein. This table has roughly 1.1 million distinct CDR3 sequences, about 35% appearing once. Material: peripheral blood or thyroid tissue (not recorded which). The origin of the receptors is an adult man with Graves' hyperthyroidism.

The chain combines TRBV19 with TRBJ2-1; D may be TRBD2 (6 bases). This CDR3 contains 14 residues. Germline V gene sequence: CDR1 LNHDA, CDR2 SQIVND (reference sequence). V lost 3 bases, J lost 2 bases, and 8 bases lay in between. CDR3 residues: CASSIGGTYNEQFF. CDR3 DNA: TGTGCCAGTAGTATTGGCGGGACCTACAATGAGCAGTTCTTC. Looking up the rest from reference TRBV19 and TRBJ2-1 gives the full variable domain: DGGITQSPKYLFRKEGQNVTLSCEQNLNHDAMYWYRQDPGQGLRLIYYSQIVNDFQKGDIAEGYSVSREKKESFPLTVTSAQKNPTAFYLCASSIGGTYNEQFFGPGTRLTVL.

The chain joins TRBV3-1 to TRBJ2-7; 7 nucleotides line up with TRBD2. Trimming removed 2 bases from V and 0 bases from J; junction bases left unmatched: 7. Germline values: CDR1 LGHDT, CDR2 YNNKEL (reference sequence). This CDR3 is built from 16 residues. Written as DNA, the CDR3 is TGTGCCAGCAGCCAATTTAGCGGGTCCAGCTCCTACGAGCAGTACTTC. It specifies CASSQFSGSSSYEQYF.

In this sample, this clonotype turned up a few times. This chain joins TRBV25-1 and TRBJ2-7, with 7 bases that match TRBD1. The CDR3 contains 15 residues. Per the germline V gene, CDR1 is MGHDK and CDR2 is SYGVNS. Unmatched junction bases numbered 9, after V lost 5 bases and J lost 2 bases. The CDR3 nucleotides read TGTGCCAGCAGTTCCTCATCGGGACAGACCTACGAGCAGTACTTC. It yields the protein CASSSSSGQTYEQYF.

Here the CDR3 DNA reads TGTGCCTGGAGTTTTGGGGTGAACACTGAAGCTTTCTTT. It encodes CAWSFGVNTEAFF. This sequence joins TRBV30 and TRBJ1-1, with D hard to call. Germline assignment: CDR1 GTSNPN and CDR2 SVGIG (reference sequence). Trimming removed 2 bases at V and 0 bases at J, with 7 bases between. CDR3 size: 13 residues. The full variable domain, rest sourced from reference TRBV30 and TRBJ1-1, is SQTIHQWPATLVQPVGSPLSLECTVEGTSNPNLYWYRQAAGRGLQLLFYSVGIGQISSEVPQNLSASRPQDRQFILSSKKLLLSDSGFYLCAWSFGVNTEAFFGQGTRLTVV.

This clonotype was seen more than once but under ten times. The genes are TRBV6-5 and TRBJ2-5; 8 nucleotides match TRBD2. Per the germline V gene, CDR1 is MNHEY and CDR2 is SVGAGI. V was pared by 2 bases and J by 4 bases, with 6 bases of the junction left unmatched. The CDR3 runs to 15 residues. This CDR3 is CASSYRGSGGETQYF. DNA for the CDR3: TGTGCCAGCAGTTACCGCGGGAGCGGGGGAGAGACCCAGTACTTC.

The gene calls are TRBV29-1 and TRBJ2-7, with D perhaps TRBD2 (6 bases). From germline, CDR1 is SQVTM and CDR2 ANQGSEA. CDR3 length equals 15 residues. Trimming took off 1 base at V and 2 bases at J, with 15 bases between the two ends. The CDR3 sequence: CSVEGGAEPAYEQYF. The CDR3 coding sequence is TGCAGCGTTGAAGGCGGGGCCGAACCAGCCTACGAGCAGTACTTC.

J is TRBJ1-1 and V is TRBV29-1; a possible D gene is TRBD1 (6 bases). The J call may be incorrect, as the DNA end agrees better with TRBJ2-3. The length of the CDR3 is 12 residues. The V gene's germline CDR1 is SQVTM and CDR2 ANQGSEA. The CDR3 nucleotides are TGCAGCGTTGAAAAACAGGGAGATACGCAGTATTTT. It is translated as CSVEKQGDTQYF.

This chain uses TRBV7-2 with TRBJ2-2; 7 bases line up with TRBD1. Germline CDR1 SGHTA, CDR2 FQGNSA. This CDR3 spans 16 amino acids. Trimming took 1 base from V and 6 from J; bases not matched to a gene: 8. CDR3 bases: TGTGCCAGCAGCTTAGTGGGACAGCGAGGGTCCGGGGAGCTGTTTTTT. It specifies CASSLVGQRGSGELFF.

In DNA, the CDR3 is TGTGCCAGCAGCTTAGCCCTACAGCGAACTAATGAAAAACTGTTTTTT. Its protein is CASSLALQRTNEKLFF. V is TRBV7-8 and J is TRBJ1-4, with D unclear. Germline V gene data show CDR1 as SGHVS and CDR2 as FQNEAQ. The CDR3 spans 16 residues. Trimming took 0 bases from V and 1 from J, leaving 9 bases between them.

This clonotype was detected many times. The chain couples TRBV2 to TRBJ2-7; 9 bases fit TRBD1. Germline CDR1 SNHLY, CDR2 FYNNEI. Trimming removed 6 bases from V and 2 bases from J; junction bases left unmatched: 8. The CDR3 sequence is 15 residues long. CDR3 DNA sequence: TGTGCCAGCAGGCCGGGACAGGGTTTACCCTACGAGCAGTACTTC. This gives the protein CASRPGQGLPYEQYF.

This clonotype occurred many times. V and J are TRBV10-1 and TRBJ1-1; D is uncertain. The germline CDR1 and CDR2 sequences are WNHNN and SYGVQD (reference sequence). The CDR3 is 13 amino acids. V was trimmed by 3 bases and J by 1 base, leaving 6 bases between them. The CDR3 sequence is CASSERQNTEAFF. CDR3 nucleotides: TGCGCCAGCAGTGAAAGGCAGAACACTGAAGCTTTCTTT.

J is TRBJ2-6 and V is TRBV10-3, with D possibly TRBD1 on 5 matching bases. Germline V gene data show CDR1 as ENHRY and CDR2 as SYGVKD. The CDR3 has 10 residues. V lost 10 bases, J lost 13 bases, and 11 bases lay in between. The CDR3 sequence: CASGRQVLTF. CDR3 in DNA: TGTGCCAGCGGTAGACAGGTCCTGACTTTC.

The rearrangement links TRBV7-2 to TRBJ1-4; TRBD1 might be the D (5 bases). V lost 2 bases to trimming and J lost 8 bases, with 18 bases between them. CDR1 and CDR2 from the germline V gene are SGHTA and FQGNSA. The CDR3 extends over 16 amino acids. CDR3 sequence reads: CASSLYGGDGREKLFF. As DNA, the CDR3 is TGTGCCAGCAGCTTATACGGCGGGGACGGGCGGGAAAAACTGTTTTTT.

Many counts were recorded for this clonotype. The V gene is TRBV5-8, the J gene TRBJ1-1, with D perhaps TRBD1 (6 bases). The CDR3 sequence is 14 residues long. Germline assignment: CDR1 SGHTS and CDR2 YDEGEE. V lost 0 bases to trimming and J lost 4 bases, with 10 bases between them. The CDR3 DNA is TGTGCCAGCAGCTTGGCAGGGGCAAGCACTGAAGCTTTCTTT. This codes for CASSLAGASTEAFF. Filled out from reference TRBV5-8 and TRBJ1-1, the complete variable domain reads EAGVTQSPTHLIKTRGQQATLRCSPISGHTSVYWYQQALGLGLQFLLWYDEGEERNRGNFPPRFSGRQFPNYSSELNVNALELEDSALYLCASSLAGASTEAFFGQGTRLTVV.

This clonotype showed up just a few times. The chain joins TRBV6-2 or TRBV6-3 to TRBJ1-1, with unresolved D. The CDR3 consists of 11 residues. Germline V gives CDR1 MNHEY, CDR2 SVGEGT. With 0 bases removed from V and 8 bases from J, the gap between germline ends came to 4 bases. The CDR3 DNA follows: TGTGCCAGCAGTTACTCTAACGAAGCTTTCTTT. Residues: CASSYSNEAFF.

The table lists this clonotype with many counts. The V call is TRBV4-3, the J call TRBJ2-6; D is undetermined. The CDR3 has 15 residues. With 6 bases removed from V and 3 bases from J, the gap between germline ends came to 12 bases. Looked up from germline, CDR1 is LGHNA and CDR2 is YSLEER. The CDR3 nucleotides read TGCGCCAGCAGTGAATTAGAGTATGGGGCCAACGTCCTGACTTTC. This encodes CASSELEYGANVLTF.

The chain joins TRBV6-5 to TRBJ1-2, with 9 positions matching TRBD1. Germline CDR1 and CDR2: MNHEY and SVGAGI. With V trimmed by 2 bases and J by 2 bases, 12 bases remained unmatched. The CDR3 covers 18 residues. Here the CDR3 DNA reads TGTGCCAGCAGTTACGCAACCGGGACAGGGTACCTCAACTATGGCTACACCTTC. It translates to CASSYATGTGYLNYGYTF.

On this clonotype itself: A single base separates this from a much larger clone, so it may be a read error. V gene TRBV4-3 combines with J gene TRBJ1-1, with TRBD1 identical over 7 bases. Per the germline V gene, CDR1 is LGHNA and CDR2 is YSLEER. The CDR3 length is 16 residues. This CDR3 reads CASSPEGTGENTETFF. The CDR3 bases are TGCGCCAGCAGCCCCGAAGGAACAGGGGAGAACACTGAAACTTTCTTT.

The table lists this clonotype with many counts. J is TRBJ1-3 and V is TRBV5-5; maybe TRBD1 (6 bases). The CDR3 covers 15 residues. With 4 bases removed from V and 0 bases from J, the gap between germline ends came to 11 bases. Per germline, CDR1 SGHKS and CDR2 YYEKEE (reference sequence). CDR3 sequence reads: CASSRTGASGNTIYF. The DNA for the CDR3 is TGTGCCAGCAGCCGGACGGGGGCCTCTGGAAACACCATATATTTT.